This T cell receptor beta chain stems from a study of post-analysis software for immune sequencing data. Study-level information: Clinical courses comprised relapsing-remitting, secondary progressive and progressive-relapsing multiple sclerosis.

Prepared libraries of TCR beta cDNA carried unique molecular identifiers. Each sample of about 0.9 to 11 million input T cells yielded 500,000 or so cDNA molecules, so each molecule approximated one T cell. TCRdb itself ran the PCR reads through MiXCR, one entry per CDR3 protein. The sample has approximately 350,000 distinct CDR3 sequences; roughly 36% are singletons. This clonotype was observed a handful of times. Its antigen is not known. Trimming stripped 6 bases from V and 1 base from J, with 9 bases between. From germline, CDR1 is SGHRS and CDR2 YFSETQ. This CDR3 is 13 amino acids long. Study-wide results and limits: The F measure placed samples prepared in the same batch into strongly shared clusters. Significantly lower normalized Chao1 diversity was found in patients with multiple sclerosis relative to controls. Elevated frequency relative to controls characterized several TRBV segments in patients, TRBV5-6, TRBV5-1 and TRBV20-1 among them.

The sequenced sample was blood. The chain recombines TRBV5-1 with TRBJ2-3; tentatively, D is TRBD1 (6 bases). This receptor was taken from a girl under 18 with multiple sclerosis. CDR3 DNA sequence: TGCGCCAGCAACAGACAGGGCACAGATACGCAGTATTTT. The encoded protein is CASNRQGTDTQYF.